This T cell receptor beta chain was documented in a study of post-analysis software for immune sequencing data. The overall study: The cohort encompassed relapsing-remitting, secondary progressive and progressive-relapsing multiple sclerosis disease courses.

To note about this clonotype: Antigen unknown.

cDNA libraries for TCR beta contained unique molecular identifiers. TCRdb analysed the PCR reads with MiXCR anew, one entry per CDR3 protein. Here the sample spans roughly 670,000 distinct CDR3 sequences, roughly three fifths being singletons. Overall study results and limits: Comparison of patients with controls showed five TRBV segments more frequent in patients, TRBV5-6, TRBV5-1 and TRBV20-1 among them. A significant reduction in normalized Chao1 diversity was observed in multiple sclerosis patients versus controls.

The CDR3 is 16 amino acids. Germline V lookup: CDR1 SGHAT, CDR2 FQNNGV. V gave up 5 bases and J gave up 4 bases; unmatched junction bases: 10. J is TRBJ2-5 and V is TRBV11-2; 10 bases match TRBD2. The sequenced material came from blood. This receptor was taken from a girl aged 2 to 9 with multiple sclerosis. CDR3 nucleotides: TGTGCCAGCAGCCCCCCCCCATCTAGCGGGAGAGAGACCCAGTACTTC. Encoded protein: CASSPPPSSGRETQYF.